The 11 T cell receptor beta chains listed next were all sequenced from one sample in a study of breast tumors, draining lymph nodes, adjacent tissues. Axillary draining lymph nodes of breast cancer patients supplied the node samples. A single record per CDR3 protein comes from TCRdb applying MiXCR to the multiplex PCR reads. This table holds about 230,000 distinct CDR3 sequences, about 30% found once. Material for sequencing was axillary lymph node tissue. These receptors were collected from a female donor with breast cancer. Some clones in this sample may be carry-over from other donors' samples.

This clonotype was recorded many times. The chain has TRBV5-8 and TRBJ2-7, with 13 bases identical to TRBD2. Germline V gene sequence: CDR1 SGHTS, CDR2 YDEGEE. J was trimmed by 5 bases and V by 2 bases; bases with no gene match: 4. This CDR3 contains 15 residues. Written as DNA, the CDR3 is TGTGCCAGCAGCTTAGGGACTAGCGGGAACCACGAGCAGTACTTC. It yields the protein CASSLGTSGNHEQYF.

The sample holds a few counts of this clonotype. A much larger clone differs from this one at a single base, so this may be a read error. The chain employs TRBV6-2 or TRBV6-3 and TRBJ2-5, with a possible D match to TRBD2 (5 bases). In germline, CDR1 is MNHEY, CDR2 SVGEGT. This CDR3 has 15 amino acids. V gave up 6 bases and J gave up 6 bases, with 20 bases separating them. CDR3 amino acids: CASRRTLEGTKTQYF. CDR3 in DNA: TGTGCCAGCAGGCGGACTCTCGAGGGTACGAAGACCCAGTACTTC.

This clonotype was counted only a few times. V usage is TRBV2 and J usage is TRBJ1-5; 7 bases agree with TRBD1. Trimming at V came to 5 bases and at J to 7 bases, leaving 5 bases not matched to a gene. The CDR3 is 13 residues long. Germline V CDR1 and CDR2: SNHLY, FYNNEI. CDR3 nucleotides: TGTGCCAGCAGTACAGGGGTAAGACAGCCCCAGCATTTT. Translation: CASSTGVRQPQHF.

The chain has TRBV7-8 and TRBJ1-1; D is undetermined. The V gene's germline CDR1 is SGHVS and CDR2 FQNEAQ. Trimming removed 1 base at V and 1 base at J, with 4 bases between. This CDR3 has 13 amino acids. CDR3 amino acids: CASSLGWNTEAFF. The DNA of the CDR3 is TGTGCCAGCAGCTTAGGGTGGAACACTGAAGCTTTCTTT. The entire variable domain, with the rest obtained from reference TRBV7-8 and TRBJ1-1, is as follows: GAGVSQSPRYKVAKRGQDVALRCDPISGHVSLFWYQQALGQGPEFLTYFQNEAQLDKSGLPSDRFFAERPEGSVSTLKIQRTQQEDSAVYLCASSLGWNTEAFFGQGTRLTVV.

This clonotype was seen many times. The chain combines TRBV11-3 with TRBJ2-3, with 10 bases lining up with TRBD1. The V gene's germline CDR1 is SGHNT and CDR2 YENEEA. With V trimmed by 5 bases and J by 3 bases, 2 bases remained unmatched. The CDR3 runs to 14 residues. The CDR3 nucleotides are TGTGCCAGCAGCGGGACAGGGGTAACAGATACGCAGTATTTT. As protein: CASSGTGVTDTQYF. Filled out from reference TRBV11-3 and TRBJ2-3, the complete variable domain reads EAGVVQSPRYKIIEKKQPVAFWCNPISGHNTLYWYLQNLGQGPELLIRYENEEAVDDSQLPKDRFSAERLKGVDSTLKIQPAELGDSAVYLCASSGTGVTDTQYFGPGTRLTVL.

This clonotype turned up a few times. The chain employs TRBV20-1 and TRBJ1-6; no clear D gene. Trimming stripped 3 bases from V and 0 bases from J, with 12 bases between. Germline values: CDR1 DFQATT, CDR2 SNEGSKA (reference sequence). This CDR3 has 16 residues. Here the CDR3 reads CSARPTLSSYNSPLHF. As DNA, the CDR3 is TGCAGTGCTAGGCCAACTCTTAGCTCCTATAATTCACCCCTCCACTTT.

The rearrangement joins TRBV6-6 to TRBJ2-2; D possibly corresponds to TRBD1 (6 bases). The germline CDR1 and CDR2 sequences are MNHNY and SVGAGI (reference sequence). Trimming shortened V by 5 bases and J by 8 bases, and 15 bases separated the two germline ends. This CDR3 is 14 amino acids long. CDR3 residues: CASSLDTGTGELFF. CDR3 sequence (DNA): TGTGCCAGCAGTCTGGATACCGGGACAGGGGAGCTGTTTTTT.

This clonotype was seen more than once but under ten times. The chain couples TRBV4-1 to TRBJ1-1; D call uncertain. V gave up 0 bases and J gave up 5 bases, with 13 bases separating them. Germline V lookup: CDR1 MGHRA, CDR2 YSYEKL. This CDR3 spans 15 amino acids. The CDR3, as DNA: TGCGCCAGCAGCCAAGATATTTGGGGAGGAACTGAAGCTTTCTTT. Amino acids: CASSQDIWGGTEAFF.

This clonotype was observed a few times. V gene TRBV2 combines with J gene TRBJ1-2, with D perhaps TRBD1 (6 bases). V lost 2 bases and J lost 12, with 13 bases in between. The CDR3 spans 12 residues. Germline V gene lookup returns CDR1 SNHLY and CDR2 FYNNEI. The CDR3 coding sequence is TGTGCCAGCAGTGAATGGGGGGCAGGCGACACCTTC. Translated: CASSEWGAGDTF.

The chain couples TRBV28 to TRBJ1-1; perhaps TRBD1 as D (5 bases). The length of the CDR3 is 14 residues. Trimming shortened V by 3 bases and J by 2 bases, and 10 bases separated the two germline ends. CDR1 MDHEN and CDR2 SYDVKM come from the germline V gene. The CDR3 nucleotides read TGTGCCAGCAGTTTTTGGACATCAAACACTGAAGCTTTCTTT. Translating it yields CASSFWTSNTEAFF.

This clonotype showed up many times. The chain combines TRBV9 with TRBJ2-2; 8 bases agree with TRBD2. The ends lost 2 bases at V and 3 bases at J; junction bases unmatched: 0. Germline values: CDR1 SGDLS, CDR2 YYNGEE. This CDR3 has 14 amino acids. CDR3 bases: TGTGCCAGCAGCGTTAGCGGGGACACCGGGGAGCTGTTTTTT. The encoded protein is CASSVSGDTGELFF.